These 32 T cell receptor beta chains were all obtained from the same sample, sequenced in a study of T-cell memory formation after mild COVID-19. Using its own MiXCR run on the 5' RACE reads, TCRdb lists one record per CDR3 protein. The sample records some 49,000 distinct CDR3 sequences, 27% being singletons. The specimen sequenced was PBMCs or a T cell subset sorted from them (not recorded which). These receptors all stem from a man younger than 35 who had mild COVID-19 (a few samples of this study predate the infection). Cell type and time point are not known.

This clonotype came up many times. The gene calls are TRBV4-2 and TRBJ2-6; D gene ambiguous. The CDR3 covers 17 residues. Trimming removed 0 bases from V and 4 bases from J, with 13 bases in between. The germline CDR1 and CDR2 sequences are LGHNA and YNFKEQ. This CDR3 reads CASSQDVSSTGANVLTF. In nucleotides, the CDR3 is TGTGCCAGCAGCCAAGACGTCTCGAGTACCGGGGCCAACGTCCTGACTTTC.

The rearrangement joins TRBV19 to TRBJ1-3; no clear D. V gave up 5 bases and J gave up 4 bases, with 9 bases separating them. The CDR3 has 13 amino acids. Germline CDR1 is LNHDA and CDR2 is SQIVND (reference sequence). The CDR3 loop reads CASSPRTGNTIYF. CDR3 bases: TGTGCCAGTAGTCCTCGGACGGGAAACACCATATATTTT.

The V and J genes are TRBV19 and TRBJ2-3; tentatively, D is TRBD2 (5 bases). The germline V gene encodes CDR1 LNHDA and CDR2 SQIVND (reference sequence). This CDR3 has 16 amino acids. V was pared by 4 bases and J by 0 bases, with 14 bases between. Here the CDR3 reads CASSNPPGVSTDTQYF. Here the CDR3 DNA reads TGTGCCAGTAGTAACCCGCCCGGGGTTAGCACAGATACGCAGTATTTT.

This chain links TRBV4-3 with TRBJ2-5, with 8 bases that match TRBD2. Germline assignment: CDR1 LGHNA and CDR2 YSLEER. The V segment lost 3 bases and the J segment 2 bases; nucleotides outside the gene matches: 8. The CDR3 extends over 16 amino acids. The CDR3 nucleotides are TGCGCCAGCAGCCAGGACGGGGGGGTCGGACAAGAGACCCAGTACTTC. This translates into CASSQDGGVGQETQYF.

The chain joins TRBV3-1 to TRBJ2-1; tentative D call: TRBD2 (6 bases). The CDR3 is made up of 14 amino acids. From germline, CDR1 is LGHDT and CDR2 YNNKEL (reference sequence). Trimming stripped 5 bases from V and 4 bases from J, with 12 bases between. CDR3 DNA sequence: TGTGCCAGCAGCAGGTCTAGCGTATACAATGAGCAGTTCTTC. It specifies CASSRSSVYNEQFF.

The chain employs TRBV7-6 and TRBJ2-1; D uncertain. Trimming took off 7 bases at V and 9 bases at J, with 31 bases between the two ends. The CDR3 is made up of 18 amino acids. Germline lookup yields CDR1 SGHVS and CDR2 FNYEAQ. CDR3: CASIRGPARSLVPPEQFF. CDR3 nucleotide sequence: TGTGCCAGCATTAGAGGCCCAGCCCGTTCGCTAGTTCCCCCTGAGCAGTTCTTC.

The CDR3 region has the DNA TGCGCCAGCAGCCTTCAGGCTAGCGGGAACGAGCAGTACTTC. As protein: CASSLQASGNEQYF. J is TRBJ2-7 and V is TRBV4-1, with 9 bases lining up with TRBD2. The trim removed 4 bases at V and 5 bases at J, leaving 6 bases unmatched. Germline CDR1 MGHRA, CDR2 YSYEKL. The CDR3 is 14 amino acids.

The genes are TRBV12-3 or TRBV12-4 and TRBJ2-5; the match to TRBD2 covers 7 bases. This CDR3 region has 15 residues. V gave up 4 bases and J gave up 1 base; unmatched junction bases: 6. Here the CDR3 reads CASSSAGLGQETQYF. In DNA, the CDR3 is TGTGCCAGCAGTTCCGCCGGACTAGGCCAAGAGACCCAGTACTTC.

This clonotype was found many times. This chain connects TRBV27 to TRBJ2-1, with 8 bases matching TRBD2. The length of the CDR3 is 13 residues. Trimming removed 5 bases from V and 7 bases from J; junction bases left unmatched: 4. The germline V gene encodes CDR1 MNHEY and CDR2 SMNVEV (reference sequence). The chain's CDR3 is CASSTGLANEQFF. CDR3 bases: TGTGCCAGCAGTACAGGACTAGCAAATGAGCAGTTCTTC.

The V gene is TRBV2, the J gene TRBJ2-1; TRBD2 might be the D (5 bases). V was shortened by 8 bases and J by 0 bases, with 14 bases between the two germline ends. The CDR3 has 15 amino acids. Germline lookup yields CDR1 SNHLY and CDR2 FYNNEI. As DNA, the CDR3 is TGTGCCAGCGAGGCAATCCGGGACTCCTACAATGAGCAGTTCTTC. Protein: CASEAIRDSYNEQFF.

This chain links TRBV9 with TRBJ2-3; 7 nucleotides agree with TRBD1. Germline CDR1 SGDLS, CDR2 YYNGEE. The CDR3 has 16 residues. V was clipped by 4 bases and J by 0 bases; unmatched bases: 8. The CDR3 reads CASSTRQGSSTDTQYF. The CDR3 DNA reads TGTGCCAGCAGCACCCGACAGGGCTCTAGCACAGATACGCAGTATTTT.

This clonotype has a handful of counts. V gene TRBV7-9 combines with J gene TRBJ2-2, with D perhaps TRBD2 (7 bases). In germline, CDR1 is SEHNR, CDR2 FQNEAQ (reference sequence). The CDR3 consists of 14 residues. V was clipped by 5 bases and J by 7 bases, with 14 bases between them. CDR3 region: CASSARGANGELFF. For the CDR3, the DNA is TGTGCCAGCAGCGCCCGGGGGGCGAACGGGGAGCTGTTTTTT.

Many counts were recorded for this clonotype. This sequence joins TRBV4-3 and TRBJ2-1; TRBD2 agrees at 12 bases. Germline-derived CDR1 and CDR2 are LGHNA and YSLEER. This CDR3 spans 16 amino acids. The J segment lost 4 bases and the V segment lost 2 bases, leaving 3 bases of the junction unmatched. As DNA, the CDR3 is TGCGCCAGCAGCCAACTAGCGGGGGGGAATTACAATGAGCAGTTCTTC. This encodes CASSQLAGGNYNEQFF.

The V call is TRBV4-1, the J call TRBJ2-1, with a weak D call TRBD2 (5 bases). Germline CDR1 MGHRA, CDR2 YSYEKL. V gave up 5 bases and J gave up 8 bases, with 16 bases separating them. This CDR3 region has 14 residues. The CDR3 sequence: CASSLSGAIDEQFF. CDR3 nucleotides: TGCGCCAGCAGCTTAAGCGGAGCGATAGATGAGCAGTTCTTC.

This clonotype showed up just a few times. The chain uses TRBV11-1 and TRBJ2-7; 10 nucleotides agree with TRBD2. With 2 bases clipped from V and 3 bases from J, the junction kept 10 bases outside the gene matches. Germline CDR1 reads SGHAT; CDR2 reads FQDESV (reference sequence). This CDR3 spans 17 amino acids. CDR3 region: CASSLSYGLAERYEQYV. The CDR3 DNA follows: TGTGCCAGCAGCTTATCCTACGGACTAGCGGAGCGCTACGAGCAGTACGTC.

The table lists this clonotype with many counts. The CDR3 loop reads CAIRWEGKETQYF. The CDR3 region has the DNA TGTGCCATCAGATGGGAGGGAAAAGAGACCCAGTACTTC. The chain has TRBV10-3 and TRBJ2-5, with 7 nucleotides matching TRBD2. Per the germline V gene, CDR1 is ENHRY and CDR2 is SYGVKD. This CDR3 spans 13 amino acids. The trim removed 6 bases at V and 3 bases at J, leaving 4 bases unmatched.

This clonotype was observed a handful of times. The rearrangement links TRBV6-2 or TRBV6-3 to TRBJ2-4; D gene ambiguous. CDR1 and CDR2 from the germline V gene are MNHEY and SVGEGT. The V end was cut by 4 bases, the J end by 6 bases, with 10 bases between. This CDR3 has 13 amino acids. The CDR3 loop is CASSLAARNIQYF. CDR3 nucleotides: TGTGCCAGCAGTTTAGCTGCCCGAAACATTCAGTACTTC.

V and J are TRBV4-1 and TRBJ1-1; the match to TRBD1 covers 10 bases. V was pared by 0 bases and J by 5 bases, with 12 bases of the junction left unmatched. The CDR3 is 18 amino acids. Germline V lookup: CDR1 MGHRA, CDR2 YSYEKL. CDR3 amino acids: CASSQEQGTGEVGTEAFF. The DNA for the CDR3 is TGCGCCAGCAGCCAAGAACAAGGGACAGGGGAAGTTGGTACTGAAGCTTTCTTT.

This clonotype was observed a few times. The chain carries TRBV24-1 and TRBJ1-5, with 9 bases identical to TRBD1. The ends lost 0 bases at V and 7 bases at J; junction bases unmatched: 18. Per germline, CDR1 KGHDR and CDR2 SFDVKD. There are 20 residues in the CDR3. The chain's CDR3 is CATSDLMGPANRGLGQPQHF. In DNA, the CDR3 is TGTGCCACCAGTGATTTGATGGGCCCGGCGAACAGGGGGCTGGGACAGCCCCAGCATTTT.

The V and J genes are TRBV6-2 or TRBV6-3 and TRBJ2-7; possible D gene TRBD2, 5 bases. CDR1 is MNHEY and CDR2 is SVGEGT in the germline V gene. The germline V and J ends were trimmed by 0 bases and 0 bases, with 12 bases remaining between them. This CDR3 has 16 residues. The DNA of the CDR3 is TGTGCCAGCAGTTACTCGGCTAGCACGAGCTCCTACGAGCAGTACGTC. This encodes CASSYSASTSSYEQYV.

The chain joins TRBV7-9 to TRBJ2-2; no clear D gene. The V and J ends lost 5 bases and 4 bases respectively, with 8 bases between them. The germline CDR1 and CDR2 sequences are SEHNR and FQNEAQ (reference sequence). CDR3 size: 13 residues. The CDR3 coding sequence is TGTGCCAGCAGCCCGATGGGCACCGGGGAGCTGTTTTTT. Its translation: CASSPMGTGELFF. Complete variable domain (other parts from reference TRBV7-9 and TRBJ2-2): DTGVSQNPRHKITKRGQNVTFRCDPISEHNRLYWYRQTLGQGPEFLTYFQNEAQLEKSRLLSDRFSAERPKGSFSTLEIQRTEQGDSAMYLCASSPMGTGELFFGEGSRLTVL.

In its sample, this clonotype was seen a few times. CDR3 DNA: TGCGCCAGCAGCTTGGCCGCCAGGGGGGGGATTTACAATGAGCAGTTCTTC. Translation gives CASSLAARGGIYNEQFF. This rearrangement joins TRBV5-1 to TRBJ2-1; D is perhaps TRBD1 or TRBD2 (7 bases each). The germline gives CDR1 SGHRS, CDR2 YFSETQ. The V end lost 0 bases, the J end lost 4 bases, and 17 bases lay between the germline ends. The CDR3 spans 17 residues.

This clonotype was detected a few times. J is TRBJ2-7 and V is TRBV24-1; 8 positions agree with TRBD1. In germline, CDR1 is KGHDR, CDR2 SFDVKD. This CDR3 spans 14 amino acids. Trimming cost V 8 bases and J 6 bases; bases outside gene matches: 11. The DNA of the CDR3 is TGTGCCACCAAGCCAGGGGGCGATTTGTGCGAGCAGTACTTC. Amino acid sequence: CATKPGGDLCEQYF.

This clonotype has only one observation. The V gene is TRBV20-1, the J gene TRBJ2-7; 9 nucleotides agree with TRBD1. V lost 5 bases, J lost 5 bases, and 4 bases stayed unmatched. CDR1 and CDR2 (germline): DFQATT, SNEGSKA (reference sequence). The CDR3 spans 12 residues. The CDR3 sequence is CSAWDRVNEQYF. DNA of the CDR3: TGCAGTGCTTGGGACAGGGTAAACGAGCAGTACTTC.

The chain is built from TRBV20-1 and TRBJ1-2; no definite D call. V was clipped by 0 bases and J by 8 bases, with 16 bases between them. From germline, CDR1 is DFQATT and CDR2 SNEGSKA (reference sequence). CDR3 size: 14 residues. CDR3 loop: CSARDHELPWGYTF. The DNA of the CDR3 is TGCAGTGCTAGAGATCATGAGCTTCCATGGGGCTACACCTTC.

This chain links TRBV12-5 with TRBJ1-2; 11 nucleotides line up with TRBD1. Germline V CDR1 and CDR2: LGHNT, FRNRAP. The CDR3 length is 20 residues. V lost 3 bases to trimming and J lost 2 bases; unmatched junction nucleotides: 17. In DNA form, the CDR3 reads TGTGCTAGTGGTTTTATCGTCCCCCACGAAGGGACAGGGGGAAACTATGGCTACACCTTC. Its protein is CASGFIVPHEGTGGNYGYTF.

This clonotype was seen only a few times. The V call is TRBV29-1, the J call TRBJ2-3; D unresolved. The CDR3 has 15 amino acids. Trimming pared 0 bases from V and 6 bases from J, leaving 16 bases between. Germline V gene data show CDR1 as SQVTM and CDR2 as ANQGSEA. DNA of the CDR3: TGCAGCGTTGAAGATGGGCGAGGACGCAGGGATACGCAGTATTTT. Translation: CSVEDGRGRRDTQYF.

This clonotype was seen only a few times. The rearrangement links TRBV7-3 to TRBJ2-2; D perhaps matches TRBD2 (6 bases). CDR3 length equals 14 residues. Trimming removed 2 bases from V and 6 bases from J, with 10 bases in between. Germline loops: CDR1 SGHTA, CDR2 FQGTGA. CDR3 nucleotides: TGTGCCAGCAGCTTAGGAGGGATCTCCGGGGAGCTGTTTTTT. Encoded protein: CASSLGGISGELFF.

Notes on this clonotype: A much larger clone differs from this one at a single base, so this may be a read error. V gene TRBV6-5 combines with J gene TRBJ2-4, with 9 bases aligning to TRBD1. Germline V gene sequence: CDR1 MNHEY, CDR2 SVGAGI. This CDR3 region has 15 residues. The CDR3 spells CASRKGDRVGNIKYF. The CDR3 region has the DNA TGTGCCAGCAGGAAAGGGGACAGGGTGGGAAACATTAAGTACTTC.

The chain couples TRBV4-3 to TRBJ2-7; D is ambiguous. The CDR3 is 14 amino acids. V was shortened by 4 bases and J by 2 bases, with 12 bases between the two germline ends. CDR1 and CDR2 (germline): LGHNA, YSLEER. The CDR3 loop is CASSPVAGAYEQYF. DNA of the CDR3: TGCGCCAGCAGCCCGGTCGCAGGCGCCTACGAGCAGTACTTC.

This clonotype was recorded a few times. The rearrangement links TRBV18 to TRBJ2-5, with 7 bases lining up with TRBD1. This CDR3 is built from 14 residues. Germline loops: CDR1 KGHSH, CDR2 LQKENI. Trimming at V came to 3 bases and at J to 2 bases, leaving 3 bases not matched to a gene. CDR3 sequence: CASSPGDRQETQYF. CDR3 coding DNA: TGTGCCAGCTCACCCGGGGACAGACAAGAGACCCAGTACTTC.

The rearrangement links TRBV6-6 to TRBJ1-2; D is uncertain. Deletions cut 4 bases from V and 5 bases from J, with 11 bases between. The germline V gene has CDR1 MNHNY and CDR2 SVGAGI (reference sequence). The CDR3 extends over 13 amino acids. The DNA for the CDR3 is TGTGCCAGCAGTTTTGGTATCGGGTATGGCTACACCTTC. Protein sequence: CASSFGIGYGYTF.